A single sample gave rise to the 30 T cell receptor beta chains below, sequenced in a study of T-cell memory formation after mild COVID-19. Via MiXCR, TCRdb re-called the 5' RACE reads, giving one row per CDR3 protein. The table records over 350,000 distinct CDR3 sequences, about 24% of them present only once. Sequenced: PBMCs or a T cell subset sorted from them (not recorded which). The origin of the receptors is an adult woman who had mild COVID-19 (a few samples of this study predate the infection). Cell type and time point are not known.

The chain is built from TRBV5-1 and TRBJ1-5; no clear D. Trimming took 0 bases from V and 3 from J, leaving 7 bases between them. The CDR3 length is 14 residues. Germline loops: CDR1 SGHRS, CDR2 YFSETQ. The CDR3 loop reads CASSLAGDNQPQHF. CDR3 bases: TGCGCCAGCAGCTTGGCCGGGGACAATCAGCCCCAGCATTTT.

This clonotype was picked up a small number of times. The CDR3 sequence: CSVVGTGAGYTF. The CDR3 region has the DNA TGCAGCGTTGTGGGGACTGGAGCTGGCTACACCTTC. The rearrangement uses TRBV29-1 and TRBJ1-2; tentative D call: TRBD1 (5 bases). This CDR3 is 12 amino acids long. Germline CDR1 is SQVTM and CDR2 is ANQGSEA. V was cut by 4 bases and J by 7 bases, with 13 bases left in between.

This clonotype came up a few times. The chain links TRBV24-1 to TRBJ2-1; 12 bases are shared with TRBD1. Germline V CDR1 and CDR2: KGHDR, SFDVKD. There are 16 residues in the CDR3. The V gene end was trimmed by 4 bases and the J gene end by 4 bases; junction bases not matched to a gene: 4. In nucleotides, the CDR3 is TGTGCCACCAGTGAAGGGACAGGGGGCTTATACAATGAGCAGTTCTTC. Protein product: CATSEGTGGLYNEQFF.

The chain is built from TRBV7-3 and TRBJ2-3; 13 bases align to TRBD2. Germline V gives CDR1 SGHTA, CDR2 FQGTGA. This CDR3 region has 16 residues. J gave up 5 bases and V 5 bases, and 7 bases lay outside the gene matches. CDR3: CASSRTSGRGGDTQYF. In nucleotides, the CDR3 is TGTGCCAGCAGCCGGACTAGCGGGAGAGGTGGAGATACGCAGTATTTT.

This clonotype was found many times. The V and J genes are TRBV30 and TRBJ2-1, with D possibly matching TRBD2 (5 bases). Per the germline V gene, CDR1 is GTSNPN and CDR2 is SVGIG (reference sequence). Trimming pared 4 bases from V and 8 bases from J, leaving 9 bases between. The CDR3 runs to 11 residues. The CDR3 region has the DNA TGTGCCTGGAATTGGCGGGATGAGCAGTTCTTC. This encodes CAWNWRDEQFF. The full variable domain, in which reference TRBV30 and TRBJ2-1 provide the parts outside the CDR3, is SQTIHQWPATLVQPVGSPLSLECTVEGTSNPNLYWYRQAAGRGLQLLFYSVGIGQISSEVPQNLSASRPQDRQFILSSKKLLLSDSGFYLCAWNWRDEQFFGPGTRLTVL.

The rearrangement uses TRBV27 and TRBJ2-1, with 9 bases that match TRBD2. In germline, CDR1 is MNHEY, CDR2 SMNVEV (reference sequence). V lost 7 bases to trimming and J lost 2 bases; unmatched junction nucleotides: 9. There are 16 residues in the CDR3. CDR3 region: CASNGAGGQAYNEQFF. CDR3 in DNA: TGTGCCAGCAATGGGGCGGGAGGGCAGGCCTACAATGAGCAGTTCTTC.

Many counts were recorded for this clonotype. The chain joins TRBV7-8 to TRBJ1-2, with D hard to call. Germline V gene lookup returns CDR1 SGHVS and CDR2 FQNEAQ. Trimming left V 5 bases short and J 8 bases short, with 12 bases between. The CDR3 spans 12 residues. CDR3 protein: CASSGRIGGYTF. The CDR3 bases are TGTGCCAGCAGCGGGAGGATCGGAGGCTACACCTTC.

This clonotype appeared many times. V usage is TRBV5-5 and J usage is TRBJ2-7; the D is unclear. V was trimmed by 4 bases and J by 7 bases, leaving 15 bases between them. CDR3 length: 13 amino acids. Germline CDR1 SGHKS, CDR2 YYEKEE (reference sequence). The CDR3 is CASSLDPLGEQYF. The CDR3 nucleotides are TGTGCCAGCAGCCTGGACCCTTTGGGTGAGCAGTACTTC.

This chain connects TRBV20-1 to TRBJ2-7, with D hard to call. Per the germline V gene, CDR1 is DFQATT and CDR2 is SNEGSKA (reference sequence). This CDR3 is 14 amino acids long. V was trimmed by 1 base and J by 0 bases, leaving 10 bases between them. CDR3 in amino acids: CSARVGSDSYEQYF. DNA of the CDR3: TGCAGTGCTAGAGTCGGCTCCGACTCCTACGAGCAGTACTTC.

Only a few counts were recorded for this clonotype. V is TRBV7-9 and J is TRBJ1-1; D remains ambiguous. Trimming removed 6 bases at V and 3 bases at J, with 5 bases between. The CDR3 contains 11 residues. From germline, CDR1 is SEHNR and CDR2 FQNEAQ (reference sequence). The chain's CDR3 is CASRTDTEAFF. The CDR3 DNA reads as TGTGCCAGCAGGACGGACACTGAAGCTTTCTTT.

This clonotype was counted between two and nine times. The rearrangement joins TRBV4-3 to TRBJ1-1; D is unresolved. Trimming pared 1 base from V and 5 bases from J, leaving 23 bases between. Germline V gives CDR1 LGHNA, CDR2 YSLEER. The CDR3 is made up of 18 amino acids. In nucleotides, the CDR3 is TGCGCCAGCAGCCAAGCCAATAGAGCAGGAGGGCACTCAACTGAAGCTTTCTTT. Amino acid sequence: CASSQANRAGGHSTEAFF.

CDR3 bases: TGTGCCAGCAGCGGGTGGTTGAACACTGAAGCTTTCTTT. Translating it yields CASSGWLNTEAFF. This chain uses TRBV27 with TRBJ1-1; D unresolved. Germline CDR1 MNHEY, CDR2 SMNVEV (reference sequence). Trimming cost V 6 bases and J 0 bases, with 8 bases left between them. This CDR3 spans 13 amino acids.

Many counts were recorded for this clonotype. V and J are TRBV7-9 and TRBJ2-3; no firm D call. The CDR3 loop spans 13 amino acids. V was pared by 3 bases and J by 10 bases, with 14 bases between. Per germline, CDR1 SEHNR and CDR2 FQNEAQ (reference sequence). The CDR3 nucleotides are TGTGCCAGCAGCTTTGCTCTTGCCAACGCGCAGTATTTT. It encodes CASSFALANAQYF.

The gene calls are TRBV24-1 and TRBJ1-3; the D is unclear. The germline gives CDR1 KGHDR, CDR2 SFDVKD. The germline V and J ends were trimmed by 7 bases and 2 bases, with 17 bases remaining between them. The CDR3 totals 16 residues. CDR3 DNA sequence: TGTGCCACCAGCGGCCCGACTCACCCTACTGGAAACACCATATATTTT. The encoded protein is CATSGPTHPTGNTIYF.

The J gene is TRBJ2-4, the V gene TRBV21-1; the table's D gene call, TRBD1, was not cross checked with the DNA. TRBV21-1 is assigned pseudogene status. The CDR3 loop spans 15 amino acids. The CDR3 nucleotides are TGTGCCAGCAGCAAATACAGGGAAGGTGAAAACATTCAGTACTTC. Translation gives CASSKYREGENIQYF.

The chain is built from TRBV7-9 and TRBJ2-5; D may correspond to TRBD1 or TRBD2 (5 bases each). Germline V gives CDR1 SEHNR, CDR2 FQNEAQ (reference sequence). The CDR3 is made up of 13 amino acids. Trimming stripped 4 bases from V and 4 bases from J, with 10 bases between. This chain's CDR3 is CASSSYGGETQYF. DNA of the CDR3: TGTGCCAGCAGCTCGTATGGGGGAGAGACCCAGTACTTC.

This clonotype was counted between two and nine times. The rearrangement links TRBV7-3 to TRBJ2-5; D tentatively fits TRBD1 or TRBD2 (5 bases each). The V gene lost 1 base and the J gene lost 5 bases, with 17 bases spanning the gap. In germline, CDR1 is SGHTA, CDR2 FQGTGA. The CDR3 sequence is 16 residues long. The CDR3 region is CASSLMGDDTAETQYF. CDR3 sequence (DNA): TGTGCCAGCAGCTTAATGGGGGATGATACGGCGGAGACCCAGTACTTC.

The chain is built from TRBV20-1 and TRBJ1-1; D is uncertain. Germline CDR1 DFQATT, CDR2 SNEGSKA (reference sequence). The CDR3 contains 12 residues. V shed 5 bases and J shed 1 base, with 8 bases lying between them. The CDR3 nucleotides are TGCAGTGCTGTTTGGGGGAACACTGAAGCTTTCTTT. It codes for CSAVWGNTEAFF.

This rearrangement joins TRBV7-2 to TRBJ1-5; D gene uncertain. Trimming pared 6 bases from V and 8 bases from J, leaving 14 bases between. Per the germline V gene, CDR1 is SGHTA and CDR2 is FQGNSA. The CDR3 runs 13 residues. CDR3: CASSLTGFEPQHF. CDR3 nucleotide sequence: TGTGCCAGCAGTCTTACGGGTTTCGAGCCCCAGCATTTT.

This clonotype occurred a few times. The rearrangement uses TRBV2 and TRBJ1-5; D might be TRBD1 (5 bases). The V gene lost 4 bases and the J gene lost 4 bases, with 11 bases spanning the gap. The CDR3 runs 14 residues. Looked up from germline, CDR1 is SNHLY and CDR2 is FYNNEI. CDR3 protein: CASSGSGGNQPQHF. CDR3 sequence (DNA): TGTGCCAGCAGTGGCAGTGGGGGGAATCAGCCCCAGCATTTT.

The chain employs TRBV15 and TRBJ1-1, with D unresolved. Germline V gene data show CDR1 as LNHNV and CDR2 as YYDKDF (reference sequence). This CDR3 spans 11 amino acids. The V end lost 6 bases, the J end lost 3 bases, and 5 bases lay between the germline ends. CDR3 nucleotides: TGTGCCACCAGTGGGTACACTGAAGCTTTCTTT. It specifies CATSGYTEAFF.

This chain connects TRBV6-1 to TRBJ1-5; maybe TRBD1 (5 bases). Per the germline V gene, CDR1 is MNHNS and CDR2 is SASEGT. V lost 4 bases to trimming and J lost 0 bases, with 10 bases between them. The CDR3 is made up of 15 amino acids. This CDR3 reads CASSGTPYSNQPQHF. The CDR3 bases are TGTGCCAGCAGTGGGACACCTTATAGCAATCAGCCCCAGCATTTT.

This clonotype was seen a handful of times. J is TRBJ2-1 and V is TRBV19, with 8 bases fitting TRBD2. Germline assignment: CDR1 LNHDA and CDR2 SQIVND (reference sequence). The CDR3 has 14 amino acids. V lost 3 bases, J lost 7 bases, and 5 bases stayed unmatched. DNA of the CDR3: TGTGCCAGTAGTATGGGGACTAGACGGAATGAGCAGTTCTTC. Translation: CASSMGTRRNEQFF. Supplemented by reference TRBV19 and TRBJ2-1, the full variable domain reads DGGITQSPKYLFRKEGQNVTLSCEQNLNHDAMYWYRQDPGQGLRLIYYSQIVNDFQKGDIAEGYSVSREKKESFPLTVTSAQKNPTAFYLCASSMGTRRNEQFFGPGTRLTVL.

This sequence joins TRBV5-1 and TRBJ2-5, with D possibly called TRBD1 or TRBD2 (5 bases each). The CDR3 length is 14 residues. With 3 bases removed from V and 4 bases from J, the gap between germline ends came to 13 bases. Germline V gene sequence: CDR1 SGHRS, CDR2 YFSETQ. This chain's CDR3 is CASSSGTALETQYF. Written as DNA, the CDR3 is TGCGCCAGCAGCTCCGGGACGGCCTTAGAGACCCAGTACTTC.

The chain links TRBV20-1 to TRBJ1-2; no firm D call. The CDR3 totals 13 residues. Germline assignment: CDR1 DFQATT and CDR2 SNEGSKA (reference sequence). Trimming shortened V by 0 bases and J by 8 bases, and 13 bases separated the two germline ends. The CDR3 DNA is TGCAGTGCTAGAGATGAGCTTCGTGTAGGCTACACCTTC. Its translation: CSARDELRVGYTF.

The gene calls are TRBV7-2 and TRBJ1-2; D is perhaps TRBD1 (5 bases). The CDR3 covers 14 residues. Deletions cut 4 bases from V and 7 bases from J, with 16 bases between. The germline V gene encodes CDR1 SGHTA and CDR2 FQGNSA. As DNA, the CDR3 is TGTGCCAGCAGCTCTTTCCAGGGTGCCGGTGGCTACACCTTC. Encoded protein: CASSSFQGAGGYTF.

This chain connects TRBV6-5 to TRBJ2-7; TRBD1 might be the D (6 bases). CDR1 and CDR2 from the germline V gene are MNHEY and SVGAGI. The germline V and J ends were trimmed by 4 bases and 6 bases, with 19 bases remaining between them. The CDR3 has 15 residues. Here the CDR3 reads CASSSFVSGVGEQYF. DNA of the CDR3: TGTGCCAGCAGTTCCTTTGTCTCAGGGGTGGGCGAGCAGTACTTC.

The rearrangement uses TRBV20-1 and TRBJ2-1, with D perhaps TRBD2 (6 bases). The CDR3 length is 15 residues. CDR1 and CDR2 from the germline V gene are DFQATT and SNEGSKA (reference sequence). Trimming left V 5 bases short and J 1 base short, with 15 bases between. The CDR3 DNA sequence: TGCAGTGCTGACGGGAGCAGTCGGTCCTACAATGAGCAGTTCTTC. It translates to CSADGSSRSYNEQFF.

The V gene is TRBV12-3 or TRBV12-4, the J gene TRBJ2-1; weak D call: TRBD2 (7 bases). Trimming removed 6 bases from V and 9 bases from J, with 15 bases in between. This CDR3 has 13 amino acids. CDR3 in DNA: TGTGCCAGCAGCCCCGGGGGGCCAGTTGAGCAGTTCTTC. Its translation: CASSPGGPVEQFF.

The V and J genes are TRBV11-2 and TRBJ1-2; 9 bases are a match to TRBD1. Germline V lookup: CDR1 SGHAT, CDR2 FQNNGV. The CDR3 loop spans 13 amino acids. V was pared by 4 bases and J by 6 bases, with 3 bases of the junction left unmatched. The CDR3 region is CASSWDRADGYTF. The CDR3, as DNA: TGTGCCAGCAGCTGGGACAGGGCCGATGGCTACACCTTC. The whole variable domain, filled in from reference TRBV11-2 and TRBJ1-2, reads EAGVAQSPRYKIIEKRQSVAFWCNPISGHATLYWYQQILGQGPKLLIQFQNNGVVDDSQLPKDRFSAERLKGVDSTLKIQPAKLEDSAVYLCASSWDRADGYTFGSGTRLTVV.